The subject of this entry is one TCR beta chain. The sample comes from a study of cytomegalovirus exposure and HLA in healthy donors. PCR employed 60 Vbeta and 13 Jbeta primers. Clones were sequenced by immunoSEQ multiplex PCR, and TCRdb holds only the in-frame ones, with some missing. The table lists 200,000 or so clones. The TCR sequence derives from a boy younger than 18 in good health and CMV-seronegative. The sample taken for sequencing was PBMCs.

CDR3 in amino acids: CASTFPDREQFF. DNA of the CDR3: TGTGCCAGCACATTTCCGGACAGGGAGCAGTTCTTC. This chain uses TRBV28 with TRBJ2-1; 7 nucleotides match TRBD1. Germline trimming cut 7 bases from V and 10 bases from J; bases unmatched to any gene: 7. The CDR3 contains 12 residues. Germline values: CDR1 MDHEN, CDR2 SYDVKM.